Listed below are T cell receptor beta chains from one sample, sequenced in a study of T cells in Graves' hyperthyroidism and ophthalmopathy. TCRdb used MiXCR to reprocess the multiplex PCR reads, holding one entry per CDR3 protein. The sample has roughly 510,000 distinct CDR3 sequences, 46% seen once. Material: peripheral blood or thyroid tissue (not recorded which). Receptors originate from an adult woman with Graves' disease, either hyperthyroidism or ophthalmopathy (not recorded which). Both conserved end residues are part of each CDR3. A D gene is named only where the DNA matches it firmly. Not all rows give a size; the values are once, few, many and, for expanded clones, a class.

clone size	V gene	J gene	D gene	CDR3 length	CDR3 protein	CDR3 DNA
-	TRBV5-1	TRBJ1-1	TRBD1	12	CASSWEGGRAFF	TGCGCCAGCAGCTGGGAAGGGGGCAGAGCTTTCTTT
-	TRBV3-1	TRBJ1-4	-	16	CASSQDWRGALGKLFF	TGTGCCAGCAGCCAAGATTGGAGGGGCGCCCTTGGGAAACTGTTTTTT
-	TRBV9	TRBJ2-5	TRBD2	16	CASSLDWGGGRETQYF	TGTGCCAGCAGTTTAGATTGGGGGGGAGGTCGAGAGACCCAGTACTTC
-	TRBV10-3	TRBJ2-7	-	13	CAIGPQGGYEQYF	TGTGCCATCGGGCCTCAAGGGGGGTACGAGCAGTACTTC
-	TRBV6-5	TRBJ2-5	TRBD1	18	CASSPRDRGPWAQETQYF	TGTGCCAGCAGCCCCCGGGACAGGGGGCCCTGGGCCCAAGAGACCCAGTACTTC
-	TRBV7-2	TRBJ2-5	-	15	CASSLESRGPETQYF	TGTGCCAGCAGCTTAGAGTCTAGGGGCCCAGAGACCCAGTACTTC
many	TRBV4-1	TRBJ1-2	-	15	CASSQELGGDYGYTF	TGCGCCAGCAGCCAAGAACTGGGGGGTGACTATGGCTACACCTTC
once	TRBV20-1	TRBJ1-3	-	14	CSAYTRGGGNTIYF	TGCAGTGCTTATACCCGGGGGGGTGGAAACACCATATATTTT
few	TRBV11-2	TRBJ2-7	TRBD2	15	CASSSAGTRVTEQYF	TGTGCCAGCAGCTCTGCCGGGACTAGGGTTACCGAGCAGTACTTC
-	TRBV7-4	TRBJ1-3	-	17	CASSQSGTRTSGNTIYF	TGTGCCAGCAGCCAATCCGGGACACGAACCTCTGGAAACACCATATATTTT
few	TRBV4-1	TRBJ2-2	-	16	CASTSDGLLNTGELFF	TGCGCCAGCACCTCCGACGGACTTCTTAACACCGGGGAGCTGTTTTTT
-	TRBV10-2	TRBJ1-6	-	13	CASSETVNSPLHF	TGCGCCAGCAGTGAGACAGTTAATTCACCCCTCCACTTT
many	TRBV25-1	TRBJ2-5	TRBD2	18	CASSEFAVASGSEETQYF	TGTGCCAGCAGTGAATTTGCGGTGGCTAGCGGGTCCGAAGAGACCCAGTACTTC
many	TRBV9	TRBJ2-2	-	13	CASSVDQAGELFF	TGTGCCAGCAGCGTAGATCAGGCCGGGGAGCTGTTTTTT
many	TRBV13	TRBJ2-7	-	16	CASSARGREHSYEQYF	TGTGCCAGCAGCGCGAGAGGGCGGGAACACTCCTACGAGCAGTACTTC
many	TRBV29-1	TRBJ1-1	-	13	CSVEGGLGTEAFF	TGCAGCGTTGAGGGGGGGCTGGGCACTGAAGCTTTCTTT
-	TRBV2	TRBJ1-5	-	14	CAPPFGHNNQPQHF	TGTGCCCCGCCTTTCGGACACAACAATCAGCCCCAGCATTTT
-	TRBV5-1	TRBJ2-2	TRBD1	15	CASSGSPGQGVELFF	TGCGCCAGCAGCGGAAGCCCGGGACAGGGAGTGGAGCTGTTTTTT
-	TRBV5-6	TRBJ2-7	-	14	CASSFHLGRNEQYF	TGTGCCAGCAGCTTTCATCTGGGGAGGAACGAGCAGTACTTC
many	TRBV5-1	TRBJ2-7	-	14	CASTRDRTGGEQYF	TGCGCCAGCACGCGGGACAGGACGGGAGGCGAGCAGTACTTC
many	TRBV7-6	TRBJ1-5	-	15	CASSLETGWDQPQHF	TGTGCCAGCAGCTTAGAAACAGGGTGGGATCAGCCCCAGCATTTT
many	TRBV12-3/TRBV12-4	TRBJ1-5	-	14	CASSSRQVNQPQHF	TGTGCCAGCAGTTCCCGACAGGTCAATCAGCCCCAGCATTTT
few	TRBV7-2	TRBJ2-7	TRBD2	14	CASSEGLAGSEQYF	TGTGCCAGCAGCGAGGGACTAGCTGGAAGCGAGCAGTACTTC
few	TRBV2	TRBJ2-7	-	12	CASSALSYEQYF	TGTGCCAGCAGTGCTCTCTCCTACGAGCAGTACTTC
many	TRBV5-1	TRBJ2-2	-	13	CASSLAFTGELFF	TGCGCCAGCAGCTTGGCCTTCACCGGGGAGCTGTTTTTT
many	TRBV7-2	TRBJ2-7	TRBD2	16	CASSPRTSGRDYEQYF	TGTGCCAGCAGCCCGCGGACTAGCGGGAGGGATTACGAGCAGTACTTC
many	TRBV7-2	TRBJ2-7	TRBD2	14	CASSSKGLSYEQYF	TGTGCCAGCAGCTCAAAGGGACTATCCTACGAGCAGTACTTC
many	TRBV29-1	TRBJ1-1	TRBD1	13	CSGGQGADTEAFF	TGCAGCGGAGGGCAGGGGGCCGACACTGAAGCTTTCTTT
-	TRBV9	TRBJ2-7	TRBD1	15	CASSWGQGESEEQYF	TGTGCCAGCAGCTGGGGACAGGGGGAATCGGAAGAGCAGTACTTC
few	TRBV3-1	TRBJ1-6	-	16	CASSLDPRGLRSPLHF	TGTGCCAGCAGCCTCGATCCGCGGGGGTTGCGTTCACCCCTCCACTTT
-	TRBV7-8	TRBJ2-5	-	16	CASSLVDRNGQETQYF	TGTGCCAGCAGCTTAGTAGACAGGAACGGACAAGAGACCCAGTACTTC
few	TRBV24-1	TRBJ2-2	TRBD1	14	CATCDRGRTGELFF	TGTGCCACCTGCGACAGGGGACGAACCGGGGAGCTGTTTTTT
many	TRBV7-2	TRBJ2-2	-	15	CASSLASGGTGELFF	TGTGCCAGCAGCTTAGCTAGCGGAGGAACCGGGGAGCTGTTTTTT
many	TRBV4-1	TRBJ1-2	-	15	CASSQDPRSGGGYTF	TGCGCCAGCAGCCAAGACCCCAGGTCCGGTGGTGGCTACACCTTC
many	TRBV12-3/TRBV12-4	TRBJ1-1	TRBD1	13	CASSPGQGGEAFF	TGTGCCAGCAGTCCCGGTCAGGGGGGGGAAGCTTTCTTT
-	TRBV2	TRBJ1-3	-	13	CASSEEVSDTIYF	TGTGCCAGCAGTGAAGAAGTGTCGGACACCATATATTTT
-	TRBV9	TRBJ2-7	TRBD2	15	CASSQDLAGGQEQYF	TGCGCCAGCAGCCAAGACCTAGCGGGAGGGCAAGAGCAGTACTTC
many	TRBV6-6	TRBJ1-5	-	15	CASSYSSWDYQPQHF	TGTGCCAGCAGTTACTCGAGTTGGGATTATCAGCCCCAGCATTTT
-	TRBV25-1	TRBJ2-7	TRBD1	13	CGAEGAGSDEQYF	TGTGGCGCAGAGGGGGCAGGGTCGGACGAGCAGTACTTC
many	TRBV2	TRBJ2-5	TRBD1	16	CASSEMTGGVGETQYF	TGTGCCAGCAGTGAGATGACAGGGGGCGTGGGGGAGACCCAGTACTTC
-	TRBV7-6	TRBJ2-7	-	13	CASSKGQSYEQYF	TGTGCCAGCAGCAAGGGACAATCCTACGAGCAGTACTTC
-	TRBV4-3	TRBJ2-2	-	17	CASSQEAQGSNTGELFF	TGCGCCAGCAGCCAAGAGGCCCAGGGTTCGAACACCGGGGAGCTGTTTTTT
many	TRBV15	TRBJ1-4	TRBD1	15	CATSRSPGQDEKLFF	TGTGCCACCAGCAGATCCCCGGGACAGGATGAAAAACTGTTTTTT